This entry lists 9 T cell receptor beta chains sequenced from one sample in a study of blood T cells in healthy people across ages. A second PCR of 7 to 11 cycles used a sample-barcoded 5' primer and a J-beta primer mix. TCRdb redid the calling of the 5' RACE reads with MiXCR, one entry per CDR3 protein. This table holds approximately 830,000 distinct CDR3 sequences, under 80% found once. Sequenced material: blood. Receptors originate from a man younger than 45 in good health.

This clonotype was found a few times. The J gene is TRBJ1-2, the V gene TRBV12-5; possibly TRBD1 for D (5 bases). Germline-derived CDR1 and CDR2 are LGHNT and FRNRAP. The germline V and J ends were trimmed by 1 base and 9 bases, with 9 bases remaining between them. This CDR3 contains 12 residues. CDR3 DNA: TGTGCTAGTGGTTTGGGGACAATCCGCTACACCTTC. It translates to CASGLGTIRYTF.

This sequence joins TRBV28 and TRBJ2-5, with D possibly being TRBD1 (6 bases). The CDR3 loop spans 15 amino acids. Germline loops: CDR1 MDHEN, CDR2 SYDVKM. Trimming cost V 3 bases and J 5 bases, with 16 bases left between them. The DNA for the CDR3 is TGTGCCAGCAGTTTGTACAGGGTCGAGGCGGAGACCCAGTACTTC. Its translation is CASSLYRVEAETQYF.

V usage is TRBV20-1 and J usage is TRBJ2-1, with D unresolved. Germline-derived CDR1 and CDR2 are DFQATT and SNEGSKA (reference sequence). The germline V and J ends were trimmed by 3 bases and 9 bases, with 12 bases remaining between them. This CDR3 contains 12 residues. The CDR3 protein is CSARLTATEQFF. CDR3 DNA sequence: TGCAGTGCTAGGCTTACTGCCACTGAGCAGTTCTTC.

The genes are TRBV20-1 and TRBJ2-5, with D tentatively TRBD1 (6 bases). V dropped 1 base and J dropped 2 bases, with 20 bases sitting between them. The CDR3 sequence is 17 residues long. Germline loops: CDR1 DFQATT, CDR2 SNEGSKA (reference sequence). CDR3 in DNA: TGCAGTGCTAGAGCACTTACGTTGACAGGATGGCAAGAGACCCAGTACTTC. It encodes CSARALTLTGWQETQYF.

The table lists this clonotype with a few counts. One end of the junction is discordant with germline, which a read error may explain. The genes are TRBV5-1 and TRBJ1-2; D not certain. The CDR3 loop spans 13 amino acids. Germline lookup yields CDR1 SGHRS and CDR2 YFSETQ. The CDR3 loop reads CASSLDKNYGYTF. DNA of the CDR3: TGTGCCAGCAGCTTAGACAAAAACTATGGCTACACCTTC.

The gene calls are TRBV11-1 and TRBJ2-3; 11 nucleotides match TRBD2. CDR1 is SGHAT, CDR2 FQDESV, per germline (reference sequence). This CDR3 has 22 amino acids. V shed 8 bases, J shed 0 bases, and the junction held 25 bases outside the gene matches. The CDR3 nucleotides are TGTGCCAGCCCCACATCCCCAGAACAAAGGACTAGCGGGCTACAAAGCACAGATACGCAGTATTTT. Protein: CASPTSPEQRTSGLQSTDTQYF.

The V and J genes are TRBV29-1 and TRBJ2-6; D is undetermined. Trimming cost V 6 bases and J 0 bases, with 9 bases left between them. Germline V CDR1 and CDR2: SQVTM, ANQGSEA. This CDR3 has 14 amino acids. In DNA form, the CDR3 reads TGCAGCGTGGGAAATTACTCTGGGGCCAACGTCCTGACTTTC. Protein product: CSVGNYSGANVLTF.

This clonotype was seen ten or more times. This chain connects TRBV5-1 to TRBJ2-1; 12 bases map to TRBD2. This CDR3 spans 18 amino acids. Germline V gene sequence: CDR1 SGHRS, CDR2 YFSETQ. The J segment lost 5 bases and the V segment lost 4 bases, leaving 13 bases of the junction unmatched. Here the CDR3 reads CASSPNPSGGANHNEQFF. The CDR3, as DNA: TGCGCCAGCAGCCCTAACCCTAGCGGGGGGGCCAATCACAATGAGCAGTTCTTC.

This clonotype showed up just a few times. A much larger clone differs from this one at a single base, so this may be a read error. The chain employs TRBV21-1 and TRBJ2-4; no check of the table's D call, TRBD1, against the DNA was made. The closer fit of TRBJ2-7 to the DNA end suggests the J call may be wrong. TRBV21-1 is a pseudogene. The CDR3 consists of 18 residues. The CDR3 region is CASSTHWGARGTLYEQYF. The CDR3 DNA sequence: TGTGCCAGCAGCACCCACTGGGGCGCCAGGGGGACTCTATACGAGCAGTACTTC.